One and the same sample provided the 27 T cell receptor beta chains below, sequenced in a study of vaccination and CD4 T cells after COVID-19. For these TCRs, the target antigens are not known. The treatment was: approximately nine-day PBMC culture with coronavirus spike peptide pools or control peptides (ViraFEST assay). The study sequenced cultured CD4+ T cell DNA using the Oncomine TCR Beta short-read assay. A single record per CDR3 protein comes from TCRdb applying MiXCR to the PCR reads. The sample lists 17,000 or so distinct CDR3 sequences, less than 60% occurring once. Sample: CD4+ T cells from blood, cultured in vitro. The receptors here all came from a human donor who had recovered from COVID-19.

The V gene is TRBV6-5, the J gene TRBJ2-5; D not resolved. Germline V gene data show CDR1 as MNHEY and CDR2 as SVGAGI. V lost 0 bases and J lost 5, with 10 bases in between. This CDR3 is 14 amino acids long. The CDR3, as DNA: TGTGCCAGCAGTTACTCGGGGTTAAGGGAGACCCAGTACTTC. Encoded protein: CASSYSGLRETQYF.

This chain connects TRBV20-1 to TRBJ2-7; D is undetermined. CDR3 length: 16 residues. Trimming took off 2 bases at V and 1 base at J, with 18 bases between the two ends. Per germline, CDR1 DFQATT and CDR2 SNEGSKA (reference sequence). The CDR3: CSARPPQAARSYEQYF. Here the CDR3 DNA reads TGCAGTGCTAGACCGCCTCAGGCGGCTAGGTCCTACGAGCAGTACTTC.

CDR3 bases: TGCAGCGCGGAACTAGGTAGGGGGATCTATGGCTACACCTTC. Protein product: CSAELGRGIYGYTF. This rearrangement joins TRBV29-1 to TRBJ1-2; D might be TRBD1 (6 bases). The CDR3 is 14 amino acids. Germline V gives CDR1 SQVTM, CDR2 ANQGSEA. Trimming took 7 bases from V and 4 from J, leaving 19 bases between them. The entire variable domain, with the rest obtained from reference TRBV29-1 and TRBJ1-2, is as follows: SAVISQKPSRDICQRGTSLTIQCQVDSQVTMMFWYRQQPGQSLTLIATANQGSEATYESGFVIDKFPISRPNLTFSTLTVSNMSPEDSSIYLCSAELGRGIYGYTFGSGTRLTVV.

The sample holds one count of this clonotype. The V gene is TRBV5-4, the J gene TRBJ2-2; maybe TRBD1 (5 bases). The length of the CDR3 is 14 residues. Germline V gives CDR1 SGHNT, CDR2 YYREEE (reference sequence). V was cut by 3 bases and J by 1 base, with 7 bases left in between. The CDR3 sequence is CASSWTRNTGELFF. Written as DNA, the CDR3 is TGTGCCAGCAGCTGGACAAGGAACACCGGGGAGCTGTTTTTT.

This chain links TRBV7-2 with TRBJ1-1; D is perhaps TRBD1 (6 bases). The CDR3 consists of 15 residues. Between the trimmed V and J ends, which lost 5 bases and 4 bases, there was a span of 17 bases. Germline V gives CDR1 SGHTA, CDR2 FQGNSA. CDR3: CASSILQGVGTEAFF. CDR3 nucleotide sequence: TGTGCCAGCAGCATTCTACAGGGTGTCGGCACTGAAGCTTTCTTT.

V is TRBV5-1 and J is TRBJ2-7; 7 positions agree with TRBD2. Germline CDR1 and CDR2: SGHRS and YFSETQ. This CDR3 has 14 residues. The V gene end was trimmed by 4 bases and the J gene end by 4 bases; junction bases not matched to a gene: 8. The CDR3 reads CASSRTRNPYEQYF. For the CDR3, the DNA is TGCGCCAGCAGCCGGACTAGAAACCCTTACGAGCAGTACTTC.

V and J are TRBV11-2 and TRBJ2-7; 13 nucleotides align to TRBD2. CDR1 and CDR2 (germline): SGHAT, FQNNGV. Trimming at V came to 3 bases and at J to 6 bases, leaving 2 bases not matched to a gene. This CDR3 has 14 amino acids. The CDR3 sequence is CASSLGLAGSEQYF. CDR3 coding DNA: TGTGCCAGCAGCTTGGGACTAGCGGGAAGCGAGCAGTACTTC.

The CDR3 sequence is CASSQWTSTEAFF. The CDR3, as DNA: TGTGCCAGCAGCCAGTGGACTTCCACTGAAGCTTTCTTT. The rearrangement uses TRBV7-2 and TRBJ1-1; D remains unclear. V gave up 5 bases and J gave up 4 bases, with 11 bases separating them. The germline V gene encodes CDR1 SGHTA and CDR2 FQGNSA. This CDR3 comprises 13 residues.

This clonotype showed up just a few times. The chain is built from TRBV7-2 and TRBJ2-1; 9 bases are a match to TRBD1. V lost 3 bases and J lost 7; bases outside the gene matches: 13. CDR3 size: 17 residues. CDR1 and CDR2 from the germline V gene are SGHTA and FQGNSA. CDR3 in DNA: TGTGCCAGCAGCTTGGGATTAACAGGGGGCTGGGAGAATGAGCAGTTCTTC. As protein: CASSLGLTGGWENEQFF.

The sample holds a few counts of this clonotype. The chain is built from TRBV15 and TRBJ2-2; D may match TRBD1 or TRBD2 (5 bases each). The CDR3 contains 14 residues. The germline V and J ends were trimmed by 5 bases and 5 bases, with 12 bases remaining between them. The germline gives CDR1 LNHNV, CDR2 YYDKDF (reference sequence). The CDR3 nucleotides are TGTGCCACCAGCGAGGGACGGTTAACCGGGGAGCTGTTTTTT. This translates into CATSEGRLTGELFF. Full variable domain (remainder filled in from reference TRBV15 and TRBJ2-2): DAMVIQNPRYQVTQFGKPVTLSCSQTLNHNVMYWYQQKSSQAPKLLFHYYDKDFNNEADTPDNFQSRRPNTSFCFLDIRSPGLGDTAMYLCATSEGRLTGELFFGEGSRLTVL.

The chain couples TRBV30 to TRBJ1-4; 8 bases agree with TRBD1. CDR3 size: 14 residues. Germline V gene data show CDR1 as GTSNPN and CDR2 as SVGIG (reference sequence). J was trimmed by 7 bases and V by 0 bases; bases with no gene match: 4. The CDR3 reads CAWSVQGAGEKLFF. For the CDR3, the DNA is TGTGCCTGGAGTGTGCAGGGGGCGGGTGAAAAACTGTTTTTT.

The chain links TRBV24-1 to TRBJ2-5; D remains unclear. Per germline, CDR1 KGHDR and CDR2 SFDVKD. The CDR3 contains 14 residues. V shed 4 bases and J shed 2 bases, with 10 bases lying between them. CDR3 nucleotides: TGTGCCACCAGTGACCATGTCCAGCAAGAGACCCAGTACTTC. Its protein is CATSDHVQQETQYF.

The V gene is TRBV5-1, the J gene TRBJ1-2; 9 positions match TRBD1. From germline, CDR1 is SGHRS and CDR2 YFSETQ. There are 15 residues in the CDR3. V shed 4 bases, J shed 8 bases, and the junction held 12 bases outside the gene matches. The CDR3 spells CASSGGYRGLEGYTF. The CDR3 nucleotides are TGCGCCAGCAGCGGGGGATACAGGGGGCTAGAGGGCTACACCTTC.

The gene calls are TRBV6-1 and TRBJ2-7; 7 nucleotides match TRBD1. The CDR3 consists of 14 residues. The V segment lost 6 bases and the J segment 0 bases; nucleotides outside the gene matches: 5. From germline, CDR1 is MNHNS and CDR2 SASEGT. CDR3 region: CASRARDSSYEQYF. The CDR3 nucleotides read TGTGCCAGCAGGGCCCGGGACAGCTCCTACGAGCAGTACTTC.

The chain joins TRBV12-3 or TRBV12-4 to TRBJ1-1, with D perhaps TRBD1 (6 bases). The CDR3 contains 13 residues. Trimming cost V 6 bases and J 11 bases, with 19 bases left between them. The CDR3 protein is CASSPGQLLTAFF. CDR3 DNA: TGTGCCAGCAGCCCGGGACAACTTTTAACGGCTTTCTTT.

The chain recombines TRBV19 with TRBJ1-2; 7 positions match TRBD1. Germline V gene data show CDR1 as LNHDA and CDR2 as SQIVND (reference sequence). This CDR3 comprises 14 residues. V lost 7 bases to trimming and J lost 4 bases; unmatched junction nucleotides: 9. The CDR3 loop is CASTRDRDTYGYTF. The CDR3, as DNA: TGTGCCAGTACCCGGGACAGAGACACCTATGGCTACACCTTC.

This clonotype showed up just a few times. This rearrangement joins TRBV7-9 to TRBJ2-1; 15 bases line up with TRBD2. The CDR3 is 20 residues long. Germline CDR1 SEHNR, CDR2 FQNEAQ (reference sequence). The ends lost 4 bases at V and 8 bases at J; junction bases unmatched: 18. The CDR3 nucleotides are TGTGCCAGCAGCTCCCTCAGAGGGACTAGCGGGAGGTTTGTCTTACATGAGCAGTTCTTC. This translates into CASSSLRGTSGRFVLHEQFF.

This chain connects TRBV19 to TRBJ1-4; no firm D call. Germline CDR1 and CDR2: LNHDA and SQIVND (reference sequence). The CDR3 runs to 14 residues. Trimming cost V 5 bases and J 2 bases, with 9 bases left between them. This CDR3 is CASSPLRTNEKLFF. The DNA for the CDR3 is TGTGCCAGTAGTCCACTGAGGACTAATGAAAAACTGTTTTTT.

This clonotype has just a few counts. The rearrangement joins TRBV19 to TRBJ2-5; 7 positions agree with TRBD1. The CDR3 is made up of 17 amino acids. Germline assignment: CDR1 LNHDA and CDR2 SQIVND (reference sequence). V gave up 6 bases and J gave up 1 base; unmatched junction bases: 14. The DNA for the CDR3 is TGTGCCAGTAGGGACAGGACATTAAGTGGGGGCCAAGAGACCCAGTACTTC. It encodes CASRDRTLSGGQETQYF.

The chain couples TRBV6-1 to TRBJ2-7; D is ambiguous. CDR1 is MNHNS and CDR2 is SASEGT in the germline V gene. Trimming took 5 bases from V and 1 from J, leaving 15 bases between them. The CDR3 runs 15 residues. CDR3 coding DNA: TGTGCCAGCAGTCCATCCGCATCTCGATCCTACGAGCAGTACTTC. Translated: CASSPSASRSYEQYF.

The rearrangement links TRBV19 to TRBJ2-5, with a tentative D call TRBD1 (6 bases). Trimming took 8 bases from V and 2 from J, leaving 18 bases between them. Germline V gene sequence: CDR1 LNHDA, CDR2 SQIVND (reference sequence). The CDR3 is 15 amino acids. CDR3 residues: CASSSPGRGQETQYF. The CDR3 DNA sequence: TGTGCCAGTTCCTCACCCGGAAGGGGGCAAGAGACCCAGTACTTC.

The CDR3 region has the DNA TGTGCCACGTCCGGGGGACAGTCCTTGACCCAGTACTTC. This translates into CATSGGQSLTQYF. The chain uses TRBV15 and TRBJ2-5; perhaps TRBD1 as D (7 bases). This CDR3 is built from 13 residues. Germline values: CDR1 LNHNV, CDR2 YYDKDF (reference sequence). Trimming cost V 9 bases and J 7 bases, with 18 bases left between them.

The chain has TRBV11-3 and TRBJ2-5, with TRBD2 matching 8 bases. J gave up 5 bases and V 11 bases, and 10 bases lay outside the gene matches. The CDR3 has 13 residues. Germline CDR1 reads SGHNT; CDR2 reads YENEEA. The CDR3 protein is CASSSGGGETQYF. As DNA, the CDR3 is TGTGCCTCCTCCTCGGGGGGGGGGGAGACCCAGTACTTC.

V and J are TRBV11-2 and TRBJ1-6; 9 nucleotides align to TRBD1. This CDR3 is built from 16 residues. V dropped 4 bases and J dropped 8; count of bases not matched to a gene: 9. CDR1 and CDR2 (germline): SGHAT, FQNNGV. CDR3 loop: CASSSKGTGSDSPLHF. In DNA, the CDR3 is TGTGCCAGCAGCTCTAAAGGGACAGGGTCCGATTCACCCCTCCACTTT. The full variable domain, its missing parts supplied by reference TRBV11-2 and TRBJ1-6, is EAGVAQSPRYKIIEKRQSVAFWCNPISGHATLYWYQQILGQGPKLLIQFQNNGVVDDSQLPKDRFSAERLKGVDSTLKIQPAKLEDSAVYLCASSSKGTGSDSPLHFGNGTRLTVT.

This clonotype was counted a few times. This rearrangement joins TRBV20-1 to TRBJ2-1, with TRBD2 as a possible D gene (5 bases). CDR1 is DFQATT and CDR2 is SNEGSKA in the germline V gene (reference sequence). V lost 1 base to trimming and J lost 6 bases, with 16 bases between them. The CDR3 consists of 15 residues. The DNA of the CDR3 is TGCAGTGCTAGAGCTCTAGCTCCATCCGGCAATGAGCAGTTCTTC. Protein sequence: CSARALAPSGNEQFF.

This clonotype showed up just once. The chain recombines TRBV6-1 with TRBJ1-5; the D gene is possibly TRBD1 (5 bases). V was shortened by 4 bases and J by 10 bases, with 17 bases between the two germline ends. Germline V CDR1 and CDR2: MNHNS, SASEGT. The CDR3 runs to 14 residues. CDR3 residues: CASSAGTGSQPQHF. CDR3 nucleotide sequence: TGTGCCAGCAGTGCCGGGACCGGGAGTCAACCCCAGCATTTT.

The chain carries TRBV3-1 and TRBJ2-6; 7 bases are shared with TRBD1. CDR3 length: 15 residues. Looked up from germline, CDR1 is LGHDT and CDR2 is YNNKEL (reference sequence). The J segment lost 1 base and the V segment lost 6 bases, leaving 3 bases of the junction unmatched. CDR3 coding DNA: TGTGCCAGCAGACAGGGGAATTCTGGGGCCAACGTCCTGACTTTC. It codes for CASRQGNSGANVLTF.